This T cell receptor beta chain was recovered during a study of blood T cell repertoires in COVID-19. Study-level background: COVID-19 samples collected from the United States, Italy and Spain covered acute and convalescent phases. Nucleic acid was either cDNA or gDNA, and it came from T cells, B-cell-depleted T cells, or PBMCs.

In the authors' methods: By means of reference gene primer amplification, nucleated cell counts were estimated. Profiled with immunoSEQ multiplex PCR; TCRdb holds only in-frame clones, not every one. V, J and clone size were drawn from that table, and D and trimming were deduced from the DNA. Among roughly 20,000 clones listed, 70% to 90% were seen once. Trimming pared 3 bases from V and 9 bases from J, leaving 18 bases between. Germline CDR1 DFQATT, CDR2 SNEGSKA (reference sequence). There are 15 residues in the CDR3. This rearrangement joins TRBV20-1 to TRBJ1-6, with D possibly being TRBD1 (5 bases). Sequenced material: peripheral blood. The sequence derives from a woman older than 75 with active COVID-19. The CDR3, as DNA: TGCAGTGCTAGTATAACTGGCAGGGATTTTTCACCCCTCCACTTT. It yields the protein CSASITGRDFSPLHF.